The rows below give T cell receptor beta chains drawn from one sample of a study of cytomegalovirus exposure and HLA in healthy donors. The method was immunoSEQ multiplex PCR; TCRdb's version includes in-frame clones alone and lacks a portion of them. The profile shows about 67,000 clones, about 65% of them singletons. The sequencing sample was made of PBMCs. Receptors originate from a woman under 40 in good health and CMV-seronegative. The conserved cysteine and the conserved F or W are not part of the CDR3 here. The order of the fields is clone size, J gene, V gene, CDR3 protein. Expanded clones are given a class, and other clones once, few, many or no size at all.

clone size: once
J gene: TRBJ2-5
V gene: TRBV7-2
CDR3 protein: ASSPAGTSGAQETQY

clone size: -
J gene: TRBJ1-2
V gene: TRBV6-1
CDR3 protein: ASSRGRRGQYGYT

clone size: -
J gene: TRBJ2-2
V gene: TRBV18
CDR3 protein: ASSRSPGQEVTGELF

clone size: -
J gene: TRBJ2-1
V gene: TRBV11-2
CDR3 protein: ASSLDRGGDEQF

clone size: many
J gene: TRBJ1-5
V gene: TRBV12-5
CDR3 protein: ASKPTGDPGDQPQH

clone size: -
J gene: TRBJ2-1
V gene: TRBV6-6
CDR3 protein: ASTIQGIYNEQF

clone size: -
J gene: TRBJ1-5
V gene: TRBV2
CDR3 protein: ASKRSNQPQH

clone size: -
J gene: TRBJ1-2
V gene: TRBV5-1
CDR3 protein: ASSTVGQGGYGYT

clone size: -
J gene: TRBJ1-4
V gene: TRBV6-6
CDR3 protein: ASSPGEAEKLF

clone size: once
J gene: TRBJ2-5
V gene: TRBV4-1
CDR3 protein: ASSQVAGQETQY

clone size: few
J gene: TRBJ1-6
V gene: TRBV5-8
CDR3 protein: ASSKGQGYSLH

clone size: -
J gene: TRBJ2-5
V gene: TRBV2
CDR3 protein: ASSEARGREGTQY

clone size: -
J gene: TRBJ2-3
V gene: TRBV6-5
CDR3 protein: ASSASRSDTQY

clone size: -
J gene: TRBJ2-4
V gene: TRBV7-2
CDR3 protein: ASSLGIAGGLNIQY

clone size: -
J gene: TRBJ2-5
V gene: TRBV7-2
CDR3 protein: ASSFGTGGTQY